These 23 T cell receptor beta chains share one sample of origin, sequenced in a study of T cell responses to AZD1222 COVID-19 vaccine. This table comes from immunoSEQ multiplex PCR, and its TCRdb copy is limited to in-frame clones, with some not included. In the table there are about 86,000 clones, almost 90% of which are singletons. The input for sequencing was peripheral blood, taken on day 0 of MenACWY control vaccination. The receptors here all came from an adult in good health.

V usage is TRBV6-1 and J usage is TRBJ2-2; perhaps TRBD2 as D (6 bases). In germline, CDR1 is MNHNS, CDR2 SASEGT. V lost 4 bases to trimming and J lost 5 bases, with 17 bases between them. CDR3 length equals 16 residues. The CDR3 bases are TGTGCCAGCAGTGCACAGGAGACCCGGGGGACCGGGGAGCTGTTTTTT. Translating it yields CASSAQETRGTGELFF.

The gene calls are TRBV4-2 and TRBJ2-2, with D perhaps matching TRBD2 (6 bases). Trimming left V 0 bases short and J 5 bases short, with 10 bases between. CDR3 length equals 15 residues. Germline V gene sequence: CDR1 LGHNA, CDR2 YNFKEQ. The DNA for the CDR3 is TGTGCCAGCAGCCAAGAGCAGGCGGGGACCGGGGAGCTGTTTTTT. Protein sequence: CASSQEQAGTGELFF.

The chain carries TRBV6-1 and TRBJ2-2; no reliable D call. V lost 0 bases and J lost 0, with 11 bases in between. This CDR3 comprises 17 residues. Germline V gene lookup returns CDR1 MNHNS and CDR2 SASEGT. The DNA for the CDR3 is TGTGCCAGCAGTGAAGCGTTGGGAACTTCGAACACCGGGGAGCTGTTTTTT. This encodes CASSEALGTSNTGELFF.

This chain joins TRBV5-4 and TRBJ1-4; TRBD1 agrees at 7 bases. J gave up 8 bases and V 4 bases, and 2 bases lay outside the gene matches. This CDR3 region has 12 residues. Per germline, CDR1 SGHNT and CDR2 YYREEE (reference sequence). In DNA form, the CDR3 reads TGTGCCAGCAGCACGACAGGGGAAAAACTGTTTTTT. It translates to CASSTTGEKLFF.

The CDR3 bases are TGTGCCAGCAGCTTAACGTTCGGCGGGGGGAACACCGGGGAGCTGTTTTTT. The encoded protein is CASSLTFGGGNTGELFF. The rearrangement links TRBV7-3 to TRBJ2-2; 7 positions agree with TRBD2. The CDR3 extends over 17 amino acids. V gave up 0 bases and J gave up 1 base; unmatched junction bases: 5. Per germline, CDR1 SGHTA and CDR2 FQGTGA.

This rearrangement joins TRBV7-8 to TRBJ1-6; D is possibly TRBD1 (5 bases). The CDR3 covers 15 residues. CDR1 is SGHVS and CDR2 is FQNEAQ in the germline V gene. Trimming shortened V by 0 bases and J by 10 bases, and 13 bases separated the two germline ends. The CDR3 spells CASSLAEGIRSPLHF. The CDR3, as DNA: TGTGCCAGCAGCTTAGCGGAGGGGATCCGGTCACCCCTCCACTTT.

A few counts support this clone. The V and J genes are TRBV7-8 and TRBJ1-5; the match to TRBD1 covers 9 bases. CDR1 SGHVS and CDR2 FQNEAQ come from the germline V gene. The CDR3 runs 18 residues. The ends lost 1 base at V and 3 bases at J; junction bases unmatched: 10. This chain's CDR3 is CASSLEIGTGYSNQPQHF. The DNA of the CDR3 is TGTGCCAGCAGCTTAGAAATCGGGACAGGGTACTCCAATCAGCCCCAGCATTTT. Combining the CDR3 with reference TRBV7-8 and TRBJ1-5 gives the whole variable domain GAGVSQSPRYKVAKRGQDVALRCDPISGHVSLFWYQQALGQGPEFLTYFQNEAQLDKSGLPSDRFFAERPEGSVSTLKIQRTQQEDSAVYLCASSLEIGTGYSNQPQHFGDGTRLSIL.

The sample holds one count of this clone. The rearrangement links TRBV6-2 or TRBV6-3 to TRBJ1-2; no firm D call. CDR3 length: 12 residues. Trimming left V 6 bases short and J 5 bases short, with 10 bases between. Looked up from germline, CDR1 is MNHEY and CDR2 is SVGEGT. The CDR3 DNA follows: TGTGCCAGCAGCGGAGAGGATTATGGCTACACCTTC. This translates into CASSGEDYGYTF.

This chain links TRBV25-1 with TRBJ1-1; D unclear. The CDR3 runs 14 residues. Germline V CDR1 and CDR2: MGHDK, SYGVNS. Trimming removed 3 bases at V and 4 bases at J, with 12 bases between. CDR3 protein: CASSEGPTTTEAFF. The CDR3 DNA follows: TGTGCCAGCAGTGAGGGCCCTACCACCACTGAAGCTTTCTTT. The full variable domain, with the rest looked up from reference TRBV25-1 and TRBJ1-1, is EADIYQTPRYLVIGTGKKITLECSQTMGHDKMYWYQQDPGMELHLIHYSYGVNSTEKGDLSSESTVSRIRTEHFPLTLESARPSHTSQYLCASSEGPTTTEAFFGQGTRLTVV.

V and J are TRBV7-3 and TRBJ2-3, with D possibly being TRBD1 or TRBD2 (6 bases each). Germline-derived CDR1 and CDR2 are SGHTA and FQGTGA. Trimming pared 5 bases from V and 0 bases from J, leaving 12 bases between. This CDR3 has 15 residues. For the CDR3, the DNA is TGTGCCAGCAGCCTTACAGGGACTAGCACAGATACGCAGTATTTT. It encodes CASSLTGTSTDTQYF. The variable domain in full, with the rest retrieved from reference TRBV7-3 and TRBJ2-3, is GAGVSQTPSNKVTEKGKYVELRCDPISGHTALYWYRQSLGQGPEFLIYFQGTGAADDSGLPNDRFFAVRPEGSVSTLKIQRTERGDSAVYLCASSLTGTSTDTQYFGPGTRLTVL.

This clone was picked up a small number of times. This chain links TRBV27 with TRBJ1-2; D is possibly TRBD1 (6 bases). This CDR3 has 14 residues. The germline V gene encodes CDR1 MNHEY and CDR2 SMNVEV (reference sequence). Trimming shortened V by 6 bases and J by 8 bases, and 19 bases separated the two germline ends. CDR3: CASRSPSGARGYTF. In nucleotides, the CDR3 is TGTGCCAGCAGGTCTCCCTCAGGGGCGCGAGGCTACACCTTC.

This clone was found a few times. The chain carries TRBV6-1 and TRBJ1-1, with 7 nucleotides matching TRBD1. The CDR3 is made up of 15 amino acids. Losses at the gene ends were 5 bases for V and 3 bases for J; bases not matched to a gene: 9. From germline, CDR1 is MNHNS and CDR2 SASEGT. The CDR3 is CASSSWDSLDTEAFF. The CDR3 DNA reads TGTGCCAGCAGTTCCTGGGACAGCTTGGACACTGAAGCTTTCTTT.

The chain is built from TRBV2 and TRBJ1-6; D not resolved. Trimming removed 4 bases from V and 6 bases from J, with 13 bases in between. CDR1 and CDR2 from the germline V gene are SNHLY and FYNNEI. This CDR3 spans 15 amino acids. CDR3 DNA: TGTGCCAGCAGTGGATCCCGAGTCGTTAATTCACCCCTCCACTTT. It yields the protein CASSGSRVVNSPLHF.

The rearrangement joins TRBV7-8 to TRBJ2-2; 7 positions agree with TRBD1. This CDR3 spans 15 amino acids. Germline V gives CDR1 SGHVS, CDR2 FQNEAQ. The V segment lost 1 base and the J segment 4 bases; nucleotides outside the gene matches: 3. DNA of the CDR3: TGTGCCAGCAGCTTAGACAGGGGAAGCACCGGGGAGCTGTTTTTT. Amino acid sequence: CASSLDRGSTGELFF.

The chain is built from TRBV9 and TRBJ1-1; TRBD1 matches 7 bases. Germline assignment: CDR1 SGDLS and CDR2 YYNGEE. The CDR3 runs 15 residues. Trimming cost V 4 bases and J 4 bases; bases outside gene matches: 10. DNA for the CDR3: TGTGCCAGCAGCCCGATGACAGGGAGGGGCACTGAAGCTTTCTTT. The encoded protein is CASSPMTGRGTEAFF.

The chain joins TRBV28 to TRBJ1-6; D is undetermined. There are 17 residues in the CDR3. Germline values: CDR1 MDHEN, CDR2 SYDVKM. The V end was cut by 3 bases, the J end by 13 bases, with 25 bases between. The CDR3, as DNA: TGTGCCAGCAGTTTTCGCGGTTTTACTCCCCTTTCATCCCCCCTCCACTTT. Amino acids: CASSFRGFTPLSSPLHF.

The chain uses TRBV29-1 and TRBJ1-2; no clear D gene. V was clipped by 3 bases and J by 5 bases, with 13 bases between them. The germline gives CDR1 SQVTM, CDR2 ANQGSEA. The CDR3 contains 13 residues. The CDR3 DNA sequence: TGCAGCGTTGAGGTCGGGGAAGGATATGGCTACACCTTC. It specifies CSVEVGEGYGYTF.

This chain uses TRBV5-1 with TRBJ1-6, with 7 bases aligning to TRBD1. CDR1 and CDR2 (germline): SGHRS, YFSETQ. The CDR3 has 15 residues. V trimming: 0 bases; J trimming: 3 bases; junction bases outside the gene matches: 0. The CDR3 DNA reads as TGCGCCAGCAGCTTGGGGACAGGCTATAATTCACCCCTCCACTTT. Its translation is CASSLGTGYNSPLHF.

This sequence joins TRBV18 and TRBJ2-7; 8 bases line up with TRBD2. CDR1 KGHSH and CDR2 LQKENI come from the germline V gene. The CDR3 loop spans 15 amino acids. The V gene end was trimmed by 0 bases and the J gene end by 5 bases; junction bases not matched to a gene: 6. This CDR3 is CASSPPGGGWNEQYF. DNA for the CDR3: TGTGCCAGCTCACCACCGGGCGGGGGGTGGAACGAGCAGTACTTC.

V usage is TRBV2 and J usage is TRBJ1-2, with D maybe TRBD1 (6 bases). The V and J ends lost 3 bases and 8 bases respectively, with 10 bases between them. Germline lookup yields CDR1 SNHLY and CDR2 FYNNEI. This CDR3 has 12 residues. CDR3 DNA: TGTGCCAGCAGTGAGTCAGGGGAGGGCTACACCTTC. Residues: CASSESGEGYTF.

This chain connects TRBV28 to TRBJ2-7, with 11 bases matching TRBD1. The CDR3 is 14 residues long. Germline V gene data show CDR1 as MDHEN and CDR2 as SYDVKM. The V segment lost 5 bases and the J segment 4 bases; nucleotides outside the gene matches: 4. CDR3 in DNA: TGTGCCAGCAGTATCGGGACAGGGGGTTACGAGCAGTACTTC. Translated: CASSIGTGGYEQYF.

The chain couples TRBV30 to TRBJ1-5; 9 bases fit TRBD1. Unmatched junction bases numbered 4, after V lost 2 bases and J lost 2 bases. This CDR3 spans 15 amino acids. From germline, CDR1 is GTSNPN and CDR2 SVGIG (reference sequence). In DNA form, the CDR3 reads TGTGCCTGGAGTACGGGACAGGGAGGCAATCAGCCCCAGCATTTT. Translated: CAWSTGQGGNQPQHF.

This clone has a handful of counts. V and J are TRBV7-9 and TRBJ2-7; D gene ambiguous. This CDR3 comprises 14 residues. Looked up from germline, CDR1 is SEHNR and CDR2 is FQNEAQ (reference sequence). V lost 3 bases and J lost 0, with 9 bases in between. CDR3 nucleotide sequence: TGTGCCAGCAGCTTTAATTCAGACTCCTACGAGCAGTACTTC. Encoded protein: CASSFNSDSYEQYF. Full variable domain (outside the CDR3, taken from reference TRBV7-9 and TRBJ2-7): DTGVSQNPRHKITKRGQNVTFRCDPISEHNRLYWYRQTLGQGPEFLTYFQNEAQLEKSRLLSDRFSAERPKGSFSTLEIQRTEQGDSAMYLCASSFNSDSYEQYFGPGTRLTVT.